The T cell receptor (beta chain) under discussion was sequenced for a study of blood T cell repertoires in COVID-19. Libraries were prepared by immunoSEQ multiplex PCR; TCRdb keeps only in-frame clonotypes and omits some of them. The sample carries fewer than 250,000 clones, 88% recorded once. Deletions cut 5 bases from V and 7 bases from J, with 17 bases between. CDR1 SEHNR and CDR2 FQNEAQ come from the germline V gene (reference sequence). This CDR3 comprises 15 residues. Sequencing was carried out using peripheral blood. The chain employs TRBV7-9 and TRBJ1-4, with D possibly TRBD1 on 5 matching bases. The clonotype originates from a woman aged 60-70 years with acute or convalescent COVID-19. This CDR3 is CASSPTTGVIEKLFF. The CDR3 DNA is TGTGCCAGCAGCCCGACGACGGGGGTTATTGAAAAACTGTTTTTT.